The present entry profiles one T cell receptor (beta chain) with its context. Its cognate antigen has yet to be identified. Base qualities are not recorded, but no much larger clone differs from it by a single base. Inclusive of the bounding cysteine and phenylalanine, the CDR3 is 14 residues long. The sequence is cut down to CDR3 DNA, 42 bases in frame from base 1. Based on the germline V gene, the CDR1 and CDR2 sequences are MDHEN and SYDVKM. For this chain, trimming is 8 bases at the V end and 6 bases at the J end, and the number of junction bases without a gene match is 6. The immunoSEQ Assay, a bias-controlled multiplex PCR, was used to amplify TCRbeta CDR3 regions from genomic DNA. From the authors' description of their analysis: The number of nucleated cells in each sample was estimated by amplification of reference gene primers within the assay. To quantify the absolute abundance of each unique TCRbeta CDR3 rearrangement, sequence reads were collapsed and filtered. For each sample, productive Simpson clonality was calculated as the square root of Simpson's diversity index across productive rearrangements. As stored in TCRdb, this immuneACCESS dataset retains in-frame rearrangements with V and J assigned. A fraction of the clones does not appear; measured against another copy, unresolved V genes explain less than half of the discrepancy, and the remainder lacks a known reason. The V and J calls and clone size are taken from that table; D and trimming were inferred from the DNA. This sample has about 63,000 clones in its table, and 88% of those were observed once. The ten largest account for 4.5% to 5% of the sample.

This sample is drawn from a study of blood T cell repertoires in COVID-19 (dated by TCRdb to about 2020). General notes on the study: Collaborator samples came from the United States, Italy and Spain and covered acute and convalescent phases of COVID-19. The material from the prospective study consisted of cDNA or gDNA derived from T cells, B-cell-depleted T cells, or PBMCs. The dataset comprised deeply sampled blood TCRbeta repertoires from subjects exposed to, actively infected with, or recovered from COVID-19. The repertoires were released in a freely available public database intended as a resource for research on the immune response to SARS-CoV-2. Samples came from the ongoing ImmuneRACE study (first 160 participants) plus 1,254 subjects from 6 global collaborators. Sample metadata almost always included a de-identified subject ID, COVID-19 status, age in years and sex. Where HLA class I and class II types were available, the types were taken from metadata supplied by the sample provider, not from assay-based typing.

Whole blood was collected in K2EDTA tubes by collaborating institutions according to the institutions' own protocols. For TCRbeta analysis, collaborators shipped samples in one of three forms: frozen whole blood, isolated PBMCs, or DNA extracted from either of those sample types. Findings and caveats that apply to the study as a whole: How much clinical and demographic metadata was included differed by source and by participant, and the metadata was provided uncurated.

The sample consisted of peripheral blood. Recombination joined TRBV28 with TRBJ2-1, and 11 junction bases match TRBD2. This sequence originates from a human donor in a cohort sampled during active COVID-19. The CDR3 sequence is CASVTSGSANEQFF. The sequenced DNA is TGTGCCAGCGTTACTAGCGGGAGTGCCAATGAGCAGTTCTTC.